This T cell receptor beta chain was sequenced during a study of T cell changes during pregnancy in multiple sclerosis. Here immunoSEQ multiplex PCR was the method, and the copy in TCRdb shows in-frame clones only, minus some. The data show around 53,000 clones, about 90% seen once. CDR3 length equals 15 residues. Trimming stripped 0 bases from V and 1 base from J, with 10 bases between. Germline V gene lookup returns CDR1 SGHNT and CDR2 YYREEE (reference sequence). The receptor comes from a female donor with multiple sclerosis, enrolled in a pregnancy study. Here the sequenced sample was CD4+ T cells from peripheral blood mononuclear cells, taken after pregnancy. The rearrangement links TRBV5-4 to TRBJ1-2; possibly TRBD1 for D (5 bases). The CDR3 bases are TGTGCCAGCAGCTTGGCAGGGTTGGATAACTATGGCTACACCTTC. It is translated as CASSLAGLDNYGYTF.